The 9 T cell receptor beta chains given below trace back to one sample, sequenced in a study of blood T cell repertoires in COVID-19. Measured with immunoSEQ multiplex PCR; TCRdb has only the in-frame clones, and not every one. The sample carries tens of thousands of clones, roughly 80% recorded once. Input material: peripheral blood. The receptors derive from a human donor in a cohort sampled during active COVID-19.

The chain joins TRBV15 to TRBJ2-2, with TRBD2 matching 12 bases. This CDR3 comprises 19 residues. With V trimmed by 0 bases and J by 4 bases, 9 bases remained unmatched. The germline V gene has CDR1 LNHNV and CDR2 YYDKDF (reference sequence). As DNA, the CDR3 is TGTGCCACCAGCAGAGATCCCCTAGCGGGGGGGCCGAGCACCGGGGAGCTGTTTTTT. Residues: CATSRDPLAGGPSTGELFF.

The CDR3 region has the DNA TGTGCCAGCAGCCAACAGGGGATGAACACTGAAGCTTTCTTT. Its translation is CASSQQGMNTEAFF. The chain carries TRBV3-1 (or the pseudogene TRBV3-2) and TRBJ1-1; a weak D match, TRBD1 (6 bases). V was clipped by 2 bases and J by 0 bases, with 7 bases between them. Germline-derived CDR1 and CDR2 are LGHDT and YNNKEL (reference sequence). This CDR3 region has 14 residues.

The chain uses TRBV7-9 and TRBJ2-5; D perhaps matches TRBD1 (6 bases). This CDR3 is built from 14 residues. The germline gives CDR1 SEHNR, CDR2 FQNEAQ (reference sequence). Trimming pared 7 bases from V and 2 bases from J, leaving 14 bases between. DNA of the CDR3: TGTGCCAGCACCCCTCAACAGGGACAAGAGACCCAGTACTTC. Amino acid sequence: CASTPQQGQETQYF. The whole variable domain, filled in from reference TRBV7-9 and TRBJ2-5, reads DTGVSQNPRHKITKRGQNVTFRCDPISEHNRLYWYRQTLGQGPEFLTYFQNEAQLEKSRLLSDRFSAERPKGSFSTLEIQRTEQGDSAMYLCASTPQQGQETQYFGPGTRLLVL.

The table lists this clone with a few counts. The chain recombines TRBV9 with TRBJ2-7; 8 bases align to TRBD2. J was trimmed by 4 bases and V by 3 bases; bases with no gene match: 9. From germline, CDR1 is SGDLS and CDR2 YYNGEE. The CDR3 loop spans 15 amino acids. CDR3 sequence reads: CASSAAPTSEYEQYF. The CDR3 DNA reads as TGTGCCAGCAGCGCAGCCCCGACTAGCGAGTACGAGCAGTACTTC.

This sequence joins TRBV5-4 and TRBJ2-7; 8 bases are shared with TRBD1. V gave up 3 bases and J gave up 6 bases; unmatched junction bases: 11. The CDR3 is 15 amino acids. Germline V gene data show CDR1 as SGHNT and CDR2 as YYREEE (reference sequence). As DNA, the CDR3 is TGTGCCAGCAGCTCACTCAAATCAGGGGGCGTCGAGCAGTACTTC. Translating gives CASSSLKSGGVEQYF.

This rearrangement joins TRBV6-5 to TRBJ2-3, with 13 bases aligning to TRBD2. This CDR3 has 14 residues. V lost 9 bases and J lost 5; bases outside the gene matches: 5. The germline gives CDR1 MNHEY, CDR2 SVGAGI. The CDR3 reads CASWTSGGGDTQYF. DNA of the CDR3: TGTGCCAGTTGGACTAGCGGGGGTGGAGATACGCAGTATTTT.

The V gene is TRBV7-3, the J gene TRBJ2-5, with 9 positions matching TRBD2. V shed 2 bases, J shed 1 base, and the junction held 2 bases outside the gene matches. The CDR3 covers 15 residues. Per germline, CDR1 SGHTA and CDR2 FQGTGA. The CDR3 reads CASSLGSGGQETQYF. CDR3 in DNA: TGTGCCAGCAGCTTAGGTAGCGGGGGCCAAGAGACCCAGTACTTC.

This chain joins TRBV19 and TRBJ1-1, with D unclear. V lost 3 bases and J lost 4, with 9 bases in between. Per the germline V gene, CDR1 is LNHDA and CDR2 is SQIVND (reference sequence). The CDR3 extends over 13 amino acids. The CDR3 nucleotides are TGTGCCAGTAGTATTGAGGTCCGCACTGAAGCTTTCTTT. This sequence encodes CASSIEVRTEAFF.

The chain combines TRBV2 with TRBJ2-2, with D hard to call. Germline V CDR1 and CDR2: SNHLY, FYNNEI. The CDR3 covers 13 residues. V was trimmed by 7 bases and J by 1 base, leaving 7 bases between them. CDR3 DNA sequence: TGTGCCAGCACGAAGCAGAACACCGGGGAGCTGTTTTTT. This translates into CASTKQNTGELFF.